This T cell receptor beta chain was retrieved from a study of cytomegalovirus exposure and HLA in healthy donors. From germline, CDR1 is SGHRS and CDR2 YFSETQ. The V gene end was trimmed by 4 bases and the J gene end by 1 base; junction bases not matched to a gene: 16. This CDR3 has 18 amino acids. This clone is a singleton in its sample. The study ran its PCR with 60 Vbeta and 13 Jbeta primers. The repertoire was sequenced with immunoSEQ multiplex PCR; TCRdb's copy has only in-frame clones and lacks some. The table records about 84,000 clones, 70% to 90% of them present only once. The rearrangement links TRBV5-1 to TRBJ2-5; 7 bases map to TRBD2. This clonotype originated in a man younger than 35 in good health and CMV-seronegative. Sequencing used PBMCs. DNA for the CDR3: TGCGCCAGCAGCCCCCTTGGGGGACTACCAAACCCCCAAGAGACCCAGTACTTC. Protein sequence: CASSPLGGLPNPQETQYF.